The rows below give T cell receptor beta chains drawn from one sample of a study of T cell responses to AZD1222 COVID-19 vaccine. Profiled with immunoSEQ multiplex PCR; TCRdb holds only in-frame clones, not every one. Seen here are just over 65,000 clones, roughly 87% observed once, and the top ten hold about 18%. Sequencing was performed on peripheral blood, taken on day 0 of AZD1222 vaccination. Receptor source: an adult in good health. CDR3s include the opening cysteine and the closing phenylalanine or tryptophan. D genes are given only for firm matches. Size values are once, few and many counts, or a class for expanded clones, and some rows have none.

v_call: TRBV5-1; j_call: TRBJ1-2; clone_size: -; d_call: TRBD1; cdr3_aa: CASSLSQLRQGFRGGYTF; cdr3_nt: TGCGCCAGCAGCTTGAGTCAATTGCGACAGGGTTTTCGTGGTGGCTACACCTTC
v_call: TRBV10-2; j_call: TRBJ2-7; clone_size: -; d_call: TRBD2; cdr3_aa: CASRTSGGEGQYF; cdr3_nt: TGCGCCAGCAGGACTAGCGGAGGGGAGGGGCAGTACTTC
v_call: TRBV19; j_call: TRBJ2-7; clone_size: -; d_call: TRBD2; cdr3_aa: CATQAGAYEQYF; cdr3_nt: TGTGCCACTCAGGCGGGAGCCTACGAGCAGTACTTC
v_call: TRBV27; j_call: TRBJ2-7; clone_size: -; d_call: -; cdr3_aa: CASRRQLSYEQYF; cdr3_nt: TGTGCCAGCAGGCGACAGTTATCCTACGAGCAGTACTTC
v_call: TRBV11-3; j_call: TRBJ2-7; clone_size: -; d_call: -; cdr3_aa: CASSFHVDEQYF; cdr3_nt: TGTGCCAGCAGCTTCCATGTTGACGAGCAGTACTTC
v_call: TRBV24-1; j_call: TRBJ2-3; clone_size: -; d_call: -; cdr3_aa: CATSDVTDTQYF; cdr3_nt: TGTGCCACCAGTGATGTCACAGATACGCAGTATTTT
v_call: TRBV6-2/TRBV6-3; j_call: TRBJ2-7; clone_size: few; d_call: TRBD1; cdr3_aa: CASSYTPGQGWDEQYF; cdr3_nt: TGTGCCAGCAGTTACACCCCCGGACAGGGGTGGGACGAGCAGTACTTC
v_call: TRBV7-2; j_call: TRBJ2-4; clone_size: -; d_call: TRBD2; cdr3_aa: CASSLGLAGGRAKNIQYF; cdr3_nt: TGTGCCAGCAGCTTAGGACTAGCGGGAGGACGGGCCAAAAACATTCAGTACTTC
v_call: TRBV19; j_call: TRBJ1-5; clone_size: -; d_call: -; cdr3_aa: CASSIVLAGGQPQHF; cdr3_nt: TGTGCCAGTAGTATAGTATTGGCTGGGGGTCAGCCCCAGCATTTT
v_call: TRBV7-9; j_call: TRBJ1-1; clone_size: -; d_call: -; cdr3_aa: CASSLGGDTEAFF; cdr3_nt: TGTGCCAGCAGCTTAGGAGGGGACACTGAAGCTTTCTTT
v_call: TRBV6-2/TRBV6-3; j_call: TRBJ1-1; clone_size: -; d_call: TRBD1; cdr3_aa: CASSYMGFQQGRVEAFF; cdr3_nt: TGTGCCAGCAGTTACATGGGGTTCCAACAGGGGCGTGTTGAAGCTTTCTTT
v_call: TRBV4-1; j_call: TRBJ1-3; clone_size: few; d_call: -; cdr3_aa: CASSQDWDISSSSGNTIYF; cdr3_nt: TGCGCCAGCAGCCAAGACTGGGACATCTCTTCGAGCTCTGGAAACACCATATATTTT
v_call: TRBV6-5; j_call: TRBJ1-1; clone_size: -; d_call: TRBD1; cdr3_aa: CASSLQGDTEAFF; cdr3_nt: TGTGCCAGCAGTTTACAGGGGGACACTGAAGCTTTCTTT
v_call: TRBV7-9; j_call: TRBJ1-4; clone_size: -; d_call: -; cdr3_aa: CASSILTGTTNEKLFF; cdr3_nt: TGTGCCAGCAGCATACTAACCGGGACAACAAATGAAAAACTGTTTTTT
v_call: TRBV5-1; j_call: TRBJ1-1; clone_size: -; d_call: -; cdr3_aa: CASSLDWALTPAFF; cdr3_nt: TGCGCCAGCAGCTTGGATTGGGCTCTCACTCCTGCTTTCTTT
v_call: TRBV30; j_call: TRBJ1-6; clone_size: -; d_call: TRBD1; cdr3_aa: CAWSRDRANSPLHF; cdr3_nt: TGTGCCTGGAGCCGGGACAGGGCTAATTCACCCCTCCACTTT
v_call: TRBV4-1; j_call: TRBJ1-2; clone_size: once; d_call: -; cdr3_aa: CASSHLRARYGYTF; cdr3_nt: TGCGCCAGCAGCCACCTTCGGGCACGGTATGGCTACACCTTC
v_call: TRBV7-9; j_call: TRBJ1-6; clone_size: -; d_call: -; cdr3_aa: CASSLAGPLRSPLHF; cdr3_nt: TGTGCCAGCAGCTTAGCCGGGCCGCTACGATCACCCCTCCACTTT
v_call: TRBV5-4; j_call: TRBJ1-3; clone_size: -; d_call: -; cdr3_aa: CASSPGGTGNTIYF; cdr3_nt: TGTGCCAGCAGCCCCGGGGGGACTGGAAACACCATATATTTT
v_call: TRBV5-1; j_call: TRBJ1-4; clone_size: -; d_call: TRBD1; cdr3_aa: CASSAAGTGGEKLFF; cdr3_nt: TGCGCCAGCAGCGCAGCCGGGACAGGTGGGGAAAAACTGTTTTTT
v_call: TRBV18; j_call: TRBJ1-4; clone_size: -; d_call: -; cdr3_aa: CASSRTLATNEKLFF; cdr3_nt: TGTGCCAGCTCTCGAACACTAGCAACTAATGAAAAACTGTTTTTT